This T cell receptor beta chain appears in the sequencing data of a study of blood T cell repertoires in COVID-19. Study information: The samples span acute and convalescent COVID-19 from the United States, Italy and Spain.

CDR1 and CDR2 from the germline V gene are SGHNT and YYREEE (reference sequence). The junction had 5 bases not matched to a gene; V was cut back by 3 bases and J by 7 bases. The CDR3 has 14 residues. Original processing notes: Researchers report that nucleated cell counts were estimated from reference gene primer amplification. Generated by immunoSEQ multiplex PCR, the TCRdb table keeps only in-frame clones and is missing some. The V and J calls and clone size are taken from that table; D and trimming were inferred from the DNA. This sample has 450,000 to 500,000 clones, with 70% to 90% found just once.

The origin of this receptor is a human donor in a cohort sampled during active COVID-19. The chain is built from TRBV5-4 and TRBJ2-2; 8 bases fit TRBD2. The sample taken for sequencing was peripheral blood. The CDR3 loop reads CASSSGTRVGELFF. CDR3 DNA sequence: TGTGCCAGCAGCTCCGGGACTAGAGTCGGGGAGCTGTTTTTT.